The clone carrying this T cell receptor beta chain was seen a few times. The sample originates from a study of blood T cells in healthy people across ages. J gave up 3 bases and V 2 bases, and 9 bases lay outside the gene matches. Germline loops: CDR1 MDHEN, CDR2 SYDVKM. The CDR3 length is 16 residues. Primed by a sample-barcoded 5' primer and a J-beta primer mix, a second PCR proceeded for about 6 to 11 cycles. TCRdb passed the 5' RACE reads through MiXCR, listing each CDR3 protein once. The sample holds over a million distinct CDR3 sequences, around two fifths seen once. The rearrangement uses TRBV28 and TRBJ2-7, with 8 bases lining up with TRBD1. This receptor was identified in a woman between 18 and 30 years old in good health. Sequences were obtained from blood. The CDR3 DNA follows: TGTGCCAGCAGTTTACCCCGGACAGGGTTTGACTACGAGCAGTACTTC. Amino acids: CASSLPRTGFDYEQYF.